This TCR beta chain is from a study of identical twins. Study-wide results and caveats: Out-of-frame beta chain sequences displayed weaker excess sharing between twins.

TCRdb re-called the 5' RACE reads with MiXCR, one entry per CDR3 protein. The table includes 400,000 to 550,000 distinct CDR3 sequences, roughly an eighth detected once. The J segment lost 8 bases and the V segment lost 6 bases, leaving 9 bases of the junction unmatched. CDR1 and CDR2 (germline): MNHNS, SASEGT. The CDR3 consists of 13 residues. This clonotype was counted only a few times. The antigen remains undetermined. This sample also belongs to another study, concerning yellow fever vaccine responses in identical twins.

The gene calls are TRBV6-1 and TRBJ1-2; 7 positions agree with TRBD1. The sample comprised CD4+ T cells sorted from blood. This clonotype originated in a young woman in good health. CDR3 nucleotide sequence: TGTGCCAGCAGACGGGACAGCAATCGAGGCTACACCTTC. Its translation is CASRRDSNRGYTF.